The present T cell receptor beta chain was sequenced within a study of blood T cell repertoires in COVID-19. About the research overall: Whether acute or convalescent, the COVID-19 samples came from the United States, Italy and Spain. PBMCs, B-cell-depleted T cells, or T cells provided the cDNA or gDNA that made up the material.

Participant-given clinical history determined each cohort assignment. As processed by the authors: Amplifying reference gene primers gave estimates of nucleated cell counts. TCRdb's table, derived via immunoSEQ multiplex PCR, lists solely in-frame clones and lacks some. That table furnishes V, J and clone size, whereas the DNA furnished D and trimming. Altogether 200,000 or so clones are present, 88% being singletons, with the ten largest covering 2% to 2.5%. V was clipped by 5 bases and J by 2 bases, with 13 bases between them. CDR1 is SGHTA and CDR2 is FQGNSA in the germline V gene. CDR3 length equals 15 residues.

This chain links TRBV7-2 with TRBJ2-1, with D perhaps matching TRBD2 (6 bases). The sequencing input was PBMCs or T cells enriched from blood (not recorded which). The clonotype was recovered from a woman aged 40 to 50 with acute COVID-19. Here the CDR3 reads CASSTGTVAYNEQFF. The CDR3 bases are TGTGCCAGCAGCACCGGGACTGTTGCCTACAATGAGCAGTTCTTC.